The 29 T cell receptor beta chains listed next were all sequenced from one sample in a study of vaccination and CD4 T cells after COVID-19. The sample's treatment: approximately 9-day PBMC culture with coronavirus spike peptide pools or control peptides (ViraFEST assay). The unexposed donor provided CD4+ T cells, which were taken before the COVID-19 pandemic (2011-2018). These TCRs' antigens remain unknown. Cultured CD4+ T cell DNA was sequenced using the Oncomine TCR Beta short-read assay. TCRdb reprocessed the PCR reads via MiXCR and lists one record per CDR3 protein. The table shows about 8,600 distinct CDR3 sequences, with approximately 51% occurring only once. The sample taken for sequencing was CD4+ T cells from blood, cultured in vitro. Receptor source: a human donor in good health.

V gene TRBV10-3 combines with J gene TRBJ1-2; 7 bases align to TRBD1. V shed 6 bases, J shed 5 bases, and the junction held 9 bases outside the gene matches. Germline CDR1 and CDR2: ENHRY and SYGVKD. The length of the CDR3 is 14 residues. The CDR3 reads CAIRDRTTSYGYTF. CDR3 DNA: TGTGCCATCAGGGACAGGACAACCTCTTATGGCTACACCTTC.

The gene calls are TRBV20-1 and TRBJ2-1; TRBD2 might be the D (5 bases). The germline CDR1 and CDR2 sequences are DFQATT and SNEGSKA (reference sequence). The length of the CDR3 is 15 residues. V lost 0 bases to trimming and J lost 3 bases, with 12 bases between them. CDR3 nucleotides: TGCAGTGCTAGAGAAACGGGAAAACTCTACAATGAGCAGTTCTTC. This translates into CSARETGKLYNEQFF.

The chain employs TRBV10-1 and TRBJ2-7; TRBD1 aligns across 8 bases. The ends lost 5 bases at V and 3 bases at J; junction bases unmatched: 3. Germline values: CDR1 WNHNN, CDR2 SYGVQD (reference sequence). The CDR3 sequence is 13 residues long. CDR3 in DNA: TGCGCCAGCAGTCGCGGACAGGGCTACGAGCAGTACTTC. This translates into CASSRGQGYEQYF.

The DNA for the CDR3 is TGTGCCAGCAGCGTCGGGACAGGCATGGTAGAGACCCAGTACTTC. Residues: CASSVGTGMVETQYF. The chain recombines TRBV9 with TRBJ2-5, with 8 bases fitting TRBD1. The CDR3 spans 15 residues. From germline, CDR1 is SGDLS and CDR2 YYNGEE. Germline trimming cut 2 bases from V and 4 bases from J; bases unmatched to any gene: 7.

This clonotype was seen only a few times. This chain uses TRBV6-1 with TRBJ1-1; D is unresolved. Trimming shortened V by 5 bases and J by 3 bases, and 13 bases separated the two germline ends. CDR3 length: 14 amino acids. The germline CDR1 and CDR2 sequences are MNHNS and SASEGT. DNA for the CDR3: TGTGCCAGCAGTCCCCCCGGCCCCGACACTGAAGCTTTCTTT. Amino acids: CASSPPGPDTEAFF.

This clonotype was counted only a few times. V is TRBV20-1 and J is TRBJ1-3; perhaps TRBD1 as D (5 bases). This CDR3 region has 15 residues. V was shortened by 6 bases and J by 0 bases, with 15 bases between the two germline ends. Germline V gene data show CDR1 as DFQATT and CDR2 as SNEGSKA (reference sequence). This CDR3 reads CSAQGRKSSGNTIYF. CDR3 coding DNA: TGCAGTGCCCAGGGACGGAAGAGCTCTGGAAACACCATATATTTT.

A few counts support this clonotype. V gene TRBV6-1 combines with J gene TRBJ2-3; D could derive from TRBD1 or TRBD2 (6 bases each). V was clipped by 2 bases and J by 8 bases, with 14 bases between them. The germline gives CDR1 MNHNS, CDR2 SASEGT. This CDR3 comprises 14 residues. The CDR3, as DNA: TGTGCCAGCAGTGAATCGGGGGCTGGTGGTACGCAGTATTTT. Residues: CASSESGAGGTQYF.

There are a few counts of this clonotype. V and J are TRBV10-3 and TRBJ1-6; D unclear. Looked up from germline, CDR1 is ENHRY and CDR2 is SYGVKD. The CDR3 runs to 15 residues. V lost 3 bases to trimming and J lost 5 bases, with 11 bases between them. Here the CDR3 reads CAISDVGSNNSPLHF. The CDR3 DNA follows: TGTGCCATCAGTGACGTAGGCAGTAATAATTCACCCCTCCACTTT.

This clonotype was picked up a small number of times. The chain uses TRBV20-1 and TRBJ1-1; TRBD1 is a possible D gene (6 bases). From germline, CDR1 is DFQATT and CDR2 SNEGSKA (reference sequence). The CDR3 length is 14 residues. V was shortened by 1 base and J by 11 bases, with 20 bases between the two germline ends. CDR3 nucleotide sequence: TGCAGTGCTAGAGGACCTGCAGGGCGAGGGGGGGCTTTCTTT. It codes for CSARGPAGRGGAFF.

V usage is TRBV4-1 and J usage is TRBJ2-5, with 11 bases matching TRBD2. The trim removed 0 bases at V and 7 bases at J, leaving 10 bases unmatched. CDR1 and CDR2 from the germline V gene are MGHRA and YSYEKL. The CDR3 has 17 amino acids. CDR3 amino acids: CASSQESLTSGSGTQYF. The CDR3 coding sequence is TGCGCCAGCAGCCAAGAGAGTCTAACTAGCGGGAGTGGGACCCAGTACTTC.

This CDR3 reads CASSPRGTGELFF. In DNA, the CDR3 is TGTGCCAGCAGCCCCCGGGGGACCGGGGAGCTGTTTTTT. The chain couples TRBV7-8 to TRBJ2-2; maybe TRBD2 (6 bases). Trimming cost V 5 bases and J 5 bases, with 9 bases left between them. The CDR3 has 13 amino acids. Germline loops: CDR1 SGHVS, CDR2 FQNEAQ. The complete variable domain, with remaining parts taken from reference TRBV7-8 and TRBJ2-2, reads GAGVSQSPRYKVAKRGQDVALRCDPISGHVSLFWYQQALGQGPEFLTYFQNEAQLDKSGLPSDRFFAERPEGSVSTLKIQRTQQEDSAVYLCASSPRGTGELFFGEGSRLTVL.

This clonotype was seen only a few times. V gene TRBV6-5 combines with J gene TRBJ1-6, with TRBD1 as a possible D gene (6 bases). The CDR3 sequence is 16 residues long. Germline V gene data show CDR1 as MNHEY and CDR2 as SVGAGI. The V and J ends lost 2 bases and 0 bases respectively, with 8 bases between them. CDR3 DNA sequence: TGTGCCAGCAGTTACACAGGGAGCTCCTATAATTCACCCCTCCACTTT. Its translation is CASSYTGSSYNSPLHF.

The rearrangement links TRBV5-1 to TRBJ2-1, with D hard to call. Trimming took off 0 bases at V and 1 base at J, with 11 bases between the two ends. The CDR3 has 16 residues. Per the germline V gene, CDR1 is SGHRS and CDR2 is YFSETQ. This CDR3 is CASSLGGIGSYNEQFF. The CDR3 DNA reads as TGCGCCAGCAGCTTGGGGGGTATCGGTTCCTACAATGAGCAGTTCTTC.

With respect to this clonotype: The CDR3 carries no conserved terminal phenylalanine or tryptophan, so it likely arises from a read error. The J gene is TRBJ1-6, the V gene TRBV28, with 12 bases that match TRBD1. Germline V gene sequence: CDR1 MDHEN, CDR2 SYDVKM. The length of the CDR3 is 19 residues. J gave up 7 bases and V 4 bases, and 14 bases lay outside the gene matches. The CDR3 DNA is TGTGCCAGCAGTTGGGGGACAGGGGGCGCGAGTGCGGTGAATTCACCCCTCCACTCT. It translates to CASSWGTGGASAVNSPLHS.

This clonotype was observed a few times. V usage is TRBV2 and J usage is TRBJ2-3; D tentatively fits TRBD1 or TRBD2 (5 bases each). Germline V gene lookup returns CDR1 SNHLY and CDR2 FYNNEI. The CDR3 contains 13 residues. Trimming left V 3 bases short and J 3 bases short, with 7 bases between. Here the CDR3 reads CASSEGETDTQYF. In nucleotides, the CDR3 is TGTGCCAGCAGTGAGGGGGAGACAGATACGCAGTATTTT.

In this sample, this clonotype turned up a few times. V is TRBV7-2 and J is TRBJ1-5; D gene unclear. This CDR3 region has 15 residues. CDR1 SGHTA and CDR2 FQGNSA come from the germline V gene. Trimming pared 0 bases from V and 0 bases from J, leaving 6 bases between. The CDR3 bases are TGTGCCAGCAGCTTAGCGTCCGATAGCAATCAGCCCCAGCATTTT. Translation: CASSLASDSNQPQHF.

Note on this clonotype: This CDR3 fails to terminate in the conserved phenylalanine or tryptophan, so it likely reflects a read error. The chain couples TRBV20-1 to TRBJ2-5; D unclear. Deletions cut 4 bases from V and 4 bases from J, with 10 bases between. The CDR3 runs to 12 residues. CDR1 and CDR2 (germline): DFQATT, SNEGSKA (reference sequence). CDR3 sequence (DNA): TGCAGTGCTACCGACAACAGAGAGACCCAGTACTAC. Translated, it gives CSATDNRETQYY.

There are a few counts of this clonotype. V is TRBV19 and J is TRBJ2-3; perhaps TRBD1 as D (6 bases). This CDR3 is 17 amino acids long. V was clipped by 3 bases and J by 7 bases, with 23 bases between them. Germline CDR1 LNHDA, CDR2 SQIVND (reference sequence). The CDR3, as DNA: TGTGCCAGTAGTATTCCTCGGTGGGCAGGGGAAGTAAATACGCAGTATTTT. It is translated as CASSIPRWAGEVNTQYF.

A few counts support this clonotype. The rearrangement links TRBV6-4 to TRBJ1-5; 9 bases match TRBD1. The V gene's germline CDR1 is MRHNA and CDR2 SNTAGT. This CDR3 has 15 residues. Germline trimming cut 8 bases from V and 3 bases from J; bases unmatched to any gene: 8. CDR3 in DNA: TGTGCCAGCTACCGGGACAGGGTTAACAATCAGCCCCAGCATTTT. This gives the protein CASYRDRVNNQPQHF.

V is TRBV27 and J is TRBJ2-5, with 9 bases aligning to TRBD2. Germline-derived CDR1 and CDR2 are MNHEY and SMNVEV (reference sequence). This CDR3 is 16 amino acids long. V gave up 4 bases and J gave up 1 base; unmatched junction bases: 7. The CDR3 spells CASSWGLAGPQETQYF. CDR3 DNA: TGTGCCAGCAGTTGGGGTCTAGCGGGGCCCCAAGAGACCCAGTACTTC.

This clonotype was seen a handful of times. The CDR3 reads CASSTPGTGELQGYGYTF. In DNA, the CDR3 is TGTGCCAGTAGTACACCCGGGACAGGGGAGCTCCAAGGCTATGGCTACACCTTC. The rearrangement uses TRBV19 and TRBJ1-2, with 10 bases lining up with TRBD1. Per germline, CDR1 LNHDA and CDR2 SQIVND (reference sequence). V shed 4 bases, J shed 4 bases, and the junction held 15 bases outside the gene matches. The CDR3 sequence is 18 residues long.

This sequence joins TRBV20-1 and TRBJ1-3; no clear D gene. V gave up 3 bases and J gave up 3 bases, with 9 bases separating them. From germline, CDR1 is DFQATT and CDR2 SNEGSKA (reference sequence). This CDR3 has 13 amino acids. Written as DNA, the CDR3 is TGCAGTGCTAGCCCAGGAGATGGAAACACCATATATTTT. Residues: CSASPGDGNTIYF.

The chain links TRBV24-1 to TRBJ2-3; 7 nucleotides align to TRBD1. The V segment lost 5 bases and the J segment 2 bases; nucleotides outside the gene matches: 6. The V gene's germline CDR1 is KGHDR and CDR2 SFDVKD. The CDR3 is made up of 15 amino acids. CDR3 protein: CATSGMTGNTDTQYF. CDR3 nucleotides: TGTGCCACCAGTGGGATGACAGGGAACACAGATACGCAGTATTTT.

In the case of this clonotype: One junction end disagrees with the germline gene, perhaps due to a read error. The chain is built from TRBV27 and TRBJ2-3; 10 bases match TRBD2. Germline-derived CDR1 and CDR2 are MNHEY and SMNVEV (reference sequence). The CDR3 is 15 amino acids. CDR3 sequence reads: CANSLSPSGSATQYF. The CDR3 coding sequence is TGTGCCAACAGTTTATCCCCTAGCGGGAGTGCTACGCAGTATTTT.

The rearrangement uses TRBV30 and TRBJ2-7; the D is unclear. V gave up 3 bases and J gave up 1 base, with 7 bases separating them. Germline V gene data show CDR1 as GTSNPN and CDR2 as SVGIG (reference sequence). The CDR3 spans 12 residues. CDR3 sequence (DNA): TGTGCCTGGAGGCAGGCGTCCTACGAGCAGTACTTC. Its translation is CAWRQASYEQYF.

The V gene is TRBV12-3 or TRBV12-4, the J gene TRBJ1-1; unclear D gene. V lost 6 bases, J lost 2 bases, and 13 bases lay in between. The CDR3 runs 14 residues. The CDR3 nucleotides are TGTGCCAGCAGGGCCGGAGGACTAAACACTGAAGCTTTCTTT. Translating gives CASRAGGLNTEAFF.

This clonotype was picked up a small number of times. The V gene is TRBV20-1, the J gene TRBJ2-7; no clear D gene. Trimming removed 0 bases from V and 7 bases from J, with 13 bases in between. The CDR3 contains 13 residues. CDR1 and CDR2 (germline): DFQATT, SNEGSKA (reference sequence). The CDR3 loop reads CSARDIRLYEQYF. Written as DNA, the CDR3 is TGCAGTGCTAGAGATATTCGACTTTATGAGCAGTACTTC.

V is TRBV6-4 and J is TRBJ1-2, with TRBD1 matching 10 bases. There are 15 residues in the CDR3. Per the germline V gene, CDR1 is MRHNA and CDR2 is SNTAGT. The ends lost 2 bases at V and 8 bases at J; junction bases unmatched: 8. The CDR3: CASSDTDRGRFGYTF. The CDR3 nucleotides read TGTGCCAGCAGTGACACAGACAGGGGGCGATTCGGCTACACCTTC.

The chain is built from TRBV2 and TRBJ2-1, with 13 bases aligning to TRBD2. Germline V CDR1 and CDR2: SNHLY, FYNNEI. The J segment lost 9 bases and the V segment lost 6 bases, leaving 5 bases of the junction unmatched. The CDR3 loop spans 14 amino acids. CDR3 in amino acids: CASRMGLAGSEQFF. CDR3 sequence (DNA): TGTGCCAGCAGGATGGGACTAGCGGGAAGTGAGCAGTTCTTC.